Sequencing of this TCR beta chain was carried out in a study of blood T cells in healthy people across ages. A second about 6 to 12 cycle PCR used barcoded and J-beta primers. A template-switch adaptor with 12 random nucleotides tagged each cDNA molecule. MiXCR was run by TCRdb on the 5' RACE reads, yielding one entry per CDR3 protein. The sample lists around 870,000 distinct CDR3 sequences; under 35% were seen once. V dropped 6 bases and J dropped 4; count of bases not matched to a gene: 8. From germline, CDR1 is MNHNY and CDR2 SVGAGI (reference sequence). CDR3 length equals 14 residues. Whole-study results and caveats: Because sorting was not performed, PBMCs prevented conclusive naive versus antigen-experienced comparison. With donor CMV status unknown, expanded clonotype changes were possibly confounded.

This clonotype came up many times. Its antigen is currently unknown. The sample comprised blood. The chain has TRBV6-6 and TRBJ2-5, with TRBD2 identical over 7 bases. The TCR originated in an elderly woman in good health. The CDR3: CASRTSMIGETQYF. The DNA of the CDR3 is TGTGCCAGCAGGACTAGCATGATAGGAGAGACCCAGTACTTC.